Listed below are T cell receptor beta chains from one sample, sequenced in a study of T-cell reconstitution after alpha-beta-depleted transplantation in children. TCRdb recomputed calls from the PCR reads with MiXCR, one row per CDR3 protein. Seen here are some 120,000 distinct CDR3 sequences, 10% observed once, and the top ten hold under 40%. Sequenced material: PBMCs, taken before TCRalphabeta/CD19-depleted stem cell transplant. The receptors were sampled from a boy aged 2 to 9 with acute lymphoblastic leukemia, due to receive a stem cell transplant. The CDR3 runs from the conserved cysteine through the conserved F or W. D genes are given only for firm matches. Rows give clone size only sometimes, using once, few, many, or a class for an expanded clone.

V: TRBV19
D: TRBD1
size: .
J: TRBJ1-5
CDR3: CASGGQDRNQPQHF
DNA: TGTGCCAGCGGAGGACAGGACCGCAATCAGCCCCAGCATTTT

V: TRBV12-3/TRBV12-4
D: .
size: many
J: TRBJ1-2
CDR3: CASSLGGTLGYTF
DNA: TGTGCCAGCAGTTTAGGAGGGACGCTAGGCTACACCTTC

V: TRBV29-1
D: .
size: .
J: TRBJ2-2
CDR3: CSVGINGELFF
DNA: TGCAGCGTTGGAATTAACGGGGAGCTGTTTTTT

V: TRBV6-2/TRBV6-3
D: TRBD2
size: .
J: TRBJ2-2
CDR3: CASSYFPLAGGSIGTGELFF
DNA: TGTGCCAGCAGTTACTTCCCCCTAGCGGGAGGGTCGATAGGCACCGGGGAGCTGTTTTTT

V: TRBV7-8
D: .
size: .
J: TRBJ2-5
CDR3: CASSFRGQTQETQYF
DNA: TGTGCCAGCAGCTTTCGAGGACAGACCCAAGAGACCCAGTACTTC

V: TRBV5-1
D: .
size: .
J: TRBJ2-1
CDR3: CASSLRPTGLDEQFF
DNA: TGCGCCAGCAGCCTCAGGCCAACAGGGCTGGATGAGCAGTTCTTC

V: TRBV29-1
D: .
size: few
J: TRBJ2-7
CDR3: CSVKVGGSYEQYF
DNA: TGCAGCGTTAAGGTAGGGGGCTCCTACGAGCAGTACTTC

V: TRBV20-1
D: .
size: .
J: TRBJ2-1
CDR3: CSATGYNEQFF
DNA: TGCAGTGCTACCGGATACAATGAGCAGTTCTTC

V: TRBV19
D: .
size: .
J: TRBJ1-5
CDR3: CASSIGGPSNQPQHF
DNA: TGTGCCAGTAGTATAGGGGGTCCTAGCAATCAGCCCCAGCATTTT

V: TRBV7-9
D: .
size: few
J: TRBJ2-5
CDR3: CASRGAGGETQYF
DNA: TGTGCCAGCCGAGGGGCGGGCGGAGAGACCCAGTACTTC

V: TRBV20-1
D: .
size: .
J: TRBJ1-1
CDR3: CSARAGSLNTEAFF
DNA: TGCAGTGCTCGGGCGGGCAGTTTGAACACTGAAGCTTTCTTT

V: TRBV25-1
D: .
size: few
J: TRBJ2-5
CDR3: CASRGSIETQYF
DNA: TGTGCCAGCAGGGGGTCGATAGAGACCCAGTACTTC

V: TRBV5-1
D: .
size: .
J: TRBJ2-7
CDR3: CASCWQGGTYEQYF
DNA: TGCGCCAGCTGCTGGCAGGGGGGGACCTACGAGCAGTACTTC

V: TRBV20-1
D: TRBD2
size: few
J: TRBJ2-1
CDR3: CSAGTSGSRREQFF
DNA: TGCAGTGCCGGGACTAGCGGGAGCCGGCGTGAGCAGTTCTTC

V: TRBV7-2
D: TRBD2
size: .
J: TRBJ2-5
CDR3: CASSRTGLADRKETQYF
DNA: TGTGCCAGCAGTCGTACGGGACTAGCGGACCGGAAAGAGACCCAGTACTTC

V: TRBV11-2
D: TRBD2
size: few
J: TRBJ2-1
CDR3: CASSLQWLAGGSEQFF
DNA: TGTGCCAGCAGCTTACAGTGGCTAGCGGGAGGATCTGAGCAGTTCTTC

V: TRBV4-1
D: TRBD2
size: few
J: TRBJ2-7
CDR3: CASSQGPAGNSYEQYF
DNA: TGCGCCAGCAGCCAGGGGCCAGCGGGGAACTCCTACGAGCAGTACTTC

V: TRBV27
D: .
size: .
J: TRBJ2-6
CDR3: CAIDSFRDILRAGANVLTF
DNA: TGTGCCATCGACAGCTTTAGGGACATCTTAAGGGCAGGGGCCAACGTCCTGACTTTC

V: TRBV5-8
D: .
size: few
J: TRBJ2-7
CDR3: CASSLEYYEQYF
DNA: TGTGCCAGCAGCTTGGAATACTACGAGCAGTACTTC

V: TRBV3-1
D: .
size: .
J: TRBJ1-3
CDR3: CASSTRTVRLDTIYF
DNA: TGTGCCAGCAGCACCCGGACAGTTCGACTCGACACCATATATTTT

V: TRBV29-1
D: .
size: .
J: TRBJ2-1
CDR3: CSVEGVGGLSYNEQFF
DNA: TGCAGCGTTGAAGGCGTCGGGGGGCTCTCCTACAATGAGCAGTTCTTC

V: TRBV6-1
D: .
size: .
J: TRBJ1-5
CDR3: CASSGKGNYQPQHF
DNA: TGTGCCAGCAGTGGGAAGGGAAACTATCAGCCCCAGCATTTT

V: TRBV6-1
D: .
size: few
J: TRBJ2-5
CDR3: CASRAGASSQETQYF
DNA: TGTGCCAGCCGGGCAGGGGCAAGTAGTCAAGAGACCCAGTACTTC

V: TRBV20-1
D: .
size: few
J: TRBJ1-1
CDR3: CSANRDLMNTEAFF
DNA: TGCAGTGCTAACCGGGACCTAATGAACACTGAAGCTTTCTTT

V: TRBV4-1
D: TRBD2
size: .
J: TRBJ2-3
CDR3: CASSQQLADTDTQYF
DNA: TGCGCCAGCAGCCAACAGCTAGCGGACACAGATACGCAGTATTTT

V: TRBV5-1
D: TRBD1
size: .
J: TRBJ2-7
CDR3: CASSLVQGAREQYF
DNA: TGCGCCAGCAGCTTGGTACAGGGGGCTCGCGAGCAGTACTTC

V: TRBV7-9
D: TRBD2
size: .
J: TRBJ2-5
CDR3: CASSAYGTSGRETQYF
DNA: TGTGCCAGCAGCGCCTACGGGACTAGCGGGAGAGAGACCCAGTACTTC

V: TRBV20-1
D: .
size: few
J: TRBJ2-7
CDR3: CSAVGTKGVKNWDEQYF
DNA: TGCAGCGCGGTGGGAACGAAGGGAGTCAAGAATTGGGACGAGCAGTACTTC

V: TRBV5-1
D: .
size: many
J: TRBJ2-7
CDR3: CASSLDGTDYEQYF
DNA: TGCGCCAGCAGCTTGGACGGGACGGACTACGAGCAGTACTTC

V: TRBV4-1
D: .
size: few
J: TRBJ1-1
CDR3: CASSQDVGGTEAFF
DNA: TGCGCCAGCAGCCAAGATGTGGGGGGCACTGAAGCTTTCTTT

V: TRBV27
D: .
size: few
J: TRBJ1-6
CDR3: CASRPNRQENSPLHF
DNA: TGTGCCAGCAGACCCAATAGACAGGAGAATTCACCCCTCCACTTT

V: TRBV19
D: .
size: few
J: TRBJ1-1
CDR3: CASSIGQKVNTEAFF
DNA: TGTGCCAGTAGTATCGGACAAAAGGTGAACACTGAAGCTTTCTTT

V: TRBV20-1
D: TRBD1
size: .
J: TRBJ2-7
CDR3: CSAPTTGGLYEQYF
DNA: TGCAGTGCTCCCACGACAGGGGGCCTCTACGAGCAGTACTTC

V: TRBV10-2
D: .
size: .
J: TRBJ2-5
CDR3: CASRPGTQETQYF
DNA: TGCGCCAGCAGGCCCGGGACCCAAGAGACCCAGTACTTC

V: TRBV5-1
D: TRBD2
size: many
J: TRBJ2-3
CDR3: CASSFGLVIADTQYF
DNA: TGCGCCAGCAGCTTTGGACTAGTAATAGCAGATACGCAGTATTTT

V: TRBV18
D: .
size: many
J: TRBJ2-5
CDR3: CASSQYQETQYF
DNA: TGTGCCAGCTCTCAGTACCAAGAGACCCAGTACTTC

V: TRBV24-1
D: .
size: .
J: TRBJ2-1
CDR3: CATSLYNEQFF
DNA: TGTGCCACCAGCCTCTACAATGAGCAGTTCTTC

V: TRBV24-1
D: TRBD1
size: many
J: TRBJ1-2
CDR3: CATSQSQGIPNYGYTF
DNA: TGTGCCACCAGCCAATCACAGGGGATTCCCAACTATGGCTACACCTTC

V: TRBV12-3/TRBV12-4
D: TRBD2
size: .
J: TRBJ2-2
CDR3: CAFTGASGSVRSWSGELFF
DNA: TGTGCCTTCACGGGAGCTAGCGGGAGCGTTCGATCATGGTCCGGGGAGCTGTTTTTT

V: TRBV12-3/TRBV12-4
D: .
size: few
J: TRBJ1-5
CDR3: CASSLVGGSNQPQHF
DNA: TGTGCCAGCAGTTTGGTAGGAGGGAGCAATCAGCCCCAGCATTTT

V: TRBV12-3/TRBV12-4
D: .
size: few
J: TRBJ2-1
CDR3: CAISLSRGLFDSYNEQFF
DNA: TGTGCCATCAGTTTGTCGCGGGGATTGTTCGACTCCTACAATGAGCAGTTCTTC

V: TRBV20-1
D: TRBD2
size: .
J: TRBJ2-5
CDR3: CSASVASGIRLETQYF
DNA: TGCAGTGCTAGTGTGGCTAGCGGGATACGGCTCGAGACCCAGTACTTC

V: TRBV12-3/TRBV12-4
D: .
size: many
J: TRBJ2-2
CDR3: CAGTIQGTGELFF
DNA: TGTGCCGGGACAATCCAGGGAACCGGGGAGCTGTTTTTT

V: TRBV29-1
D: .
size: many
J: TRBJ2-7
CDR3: CSVRSGSYEQYF
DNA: TGCAGCGTCCGTTCAGGGTCCTACGAGCAGTACTTC

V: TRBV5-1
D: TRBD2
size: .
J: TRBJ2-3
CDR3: CASRGLAVLSTDTQYF
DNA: TGCGCCAGCAGGGGACTAGCGGTACTTAGCACAGATACGCAGTATTTT

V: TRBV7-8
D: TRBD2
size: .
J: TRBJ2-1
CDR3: CASSTPGGLAGGGEQFF
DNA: TGTGCCAGCAGCACCCCTGGGGGACTAGCGGGAGGGGGTGAGCAGTTCTTC

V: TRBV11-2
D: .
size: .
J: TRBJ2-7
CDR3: CASRFDGSYEQYF
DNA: TGTGCCAGCAGATTCGACGGTTCCTACGAGCAGTACTTC

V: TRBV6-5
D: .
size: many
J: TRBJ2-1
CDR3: CASKTGTYNEQFF
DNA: TGTGCCAGCAAAACGGGTACCTACAATGAGCAGTTCTTC

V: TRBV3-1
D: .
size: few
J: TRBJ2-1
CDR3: CASSQESGTWNNEQFF
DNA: TGTGCCAGCAGCCAAGAGAGTGGGACTTGGAACAATGAGCAGTTCTTC

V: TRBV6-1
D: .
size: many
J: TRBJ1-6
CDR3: CASSDRGDSPLHF
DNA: TGTGCCAGCAGTGATCGGGGTGATTCACCCCTCCACTTT

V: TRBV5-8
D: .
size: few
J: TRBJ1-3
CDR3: CASSLQGLHGNTIYF
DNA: TGTGCCAGCAGCCTTCAGGGACTTCACGGAAACACCATATATTTT

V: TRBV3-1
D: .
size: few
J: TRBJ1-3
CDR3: CASSQDGRTIYF
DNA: TGTGCCAGCAGCCAAGACGGTCGCACCATATATTTT

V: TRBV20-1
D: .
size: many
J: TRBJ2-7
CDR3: CSARVLHKPDYEQYF
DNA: TGCAGTGCTAGAGTCCTACACAAGCCCGACTACGAGCAGTACTTC

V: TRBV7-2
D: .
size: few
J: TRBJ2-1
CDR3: CASSPSVGYNEQFF
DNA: TGTGCCAGCTCTCCTAGCGTTGGCTACAATGAGCAGTTCTTC

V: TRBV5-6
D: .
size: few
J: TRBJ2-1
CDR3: CASSLVDRAYNEQFF
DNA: TGTGCCAGCAGCTTAGTCGACAGAGCCTACAATGAGCAGTTCTTC